A single sample gave rise to the 9 T cell receptor beta chains below, sequenced in a study of cytomegalovirus exposure and HLA in healthy donors. This PCR relied on a set of 60 Vbeta primers and 13 Jbeta primers. The repertoire was sequenced with immunoSEQ multiplex PCR; TCRdb's copy has only in-frame clones and lacks some. The sample shows fewer than 250,000 clones, around 83% of them seen only once. Sequenced sample: PBMCs. The receptors were gathered from a woman aged 35 to 49 in good health and CMV-seronegative.

This clone occurred a few times. This chain connects TRBV5-4 to TRBJ2-7, with TRBD2 matching over 9 bases. Unmatched junction bases numbered 4, after V lost 2 bases and J lost 1 base. In germline, CDR1 is SGHNT, CDR2 YYREEE (reference sequence). This CDR3 comprises 15 residues. The CDR3 loop is CASSFLAGTSYEQYV. Written as DNA, the CDR3 is TGTGCCAGCAGCTTCCTAGCGGGAACTTCCTACGAGCAGTACGTC.

The V and J genes are TRBV30 and TRBJ1-2; 7 nucleotides line up with TRBD1. The CDR3 runs to 14 residues. V was clipped by 1 base and J by 6 bases; unmatched bases: 8. The germline V gene encodes CDR1 GTSNPN and CDR2 SVGIG (reference sequence). The DNA for the CDR3 is TGTGCCTGGAGTGGGGACAGTGGGGCTCATGGCTACACCTTC. As protein: CAWSGDSGAHGYTF.

The chain employs TRBV10-1 and TRBJ1-2; no reliable D call. Germline lookup yields CDR1 WNHNN and CDR2 SYGVQD (reference sequence). This CDR3 spans 13 amino acids. Trimming removed 3 bases at V and 1 base at J, with 6 bases between. The CDR3, as DNA: TGCGCCAGCAGTGATGTACATAACTATGGCTACACCTTC. Translation gives CASSDVHNYGYTF.

The V gene is TRBV4-3, the J gene TRBJ2-3; 9 bases agree with TRBD1. The germline V gene has CDR1 LGHNA and CDR2 YSLEER. V lost 4 bases, J lost 5 bases, and 7 bases stayed unmatched. CDR3 size: 15 residues. The CDR3 is CASSPRTGAGDTQYF. DNA of the CDR3: TGCGCCAGCAGCCCCAGGACAGGGGCTGGAGATACGCAGTATTTT.

This clone was observed once. This chain uses TRBV4-2 with TRBJ1-4; possible D gene TRBD1, 5 bases. The ends were cut back, 4 bases at V and 8 bases at J, with 17 bases in the middle. CDR1 LGHNA and CDR2 YNFKEQ come from the germline V gene. CDR3 length: 15 amino acids. The CDR3 nucleotides read TGTGCCAGCAGCCTGGGGGATAGGGAGGTAGAAAAACTGTTTTTT. Translation: CASSLGDREVEKLFF.

V and J are TRBV5-5 and TRBJ2-6; 7 bases are a match to TRBD1. The germline V gene encodes CDR1 SGHKS and CDR2 YYEKEE (reference sequence). Trimming cost V 1 base and J 3 bases; bases outside gene matches: 13. The CDR3 is 19 amino acids. The CDR3 nucleotides are TGTGCCAGCAGCTTGAGAGGTGGTGGACAGGTCTTTGGGGCCAACGTCCTGACTTTC. The encoded protein is CASSLRGGGQVFGANVLTF.

The genes are TRBV25-1 and TRBJ1-3; tentative D call: TRBD1 (5 bases). Between the trimmed V and J ends, which lost 4 bases and 2 bases, there was a span of 12 bases. CDR3 length equals 15 residues. Germline CDR1 MGHDK, CDR2 SYGVNS. DNA of the CDR3: TGTGCCAGCAGTGCACGGGGGGGGACTGGAAACACCATATATTTT. This sequence encodes CASSARGGTGNTIYF.

This clone showed up just once. The CDR3 DNA reads TGTGCCAGCAGTGAAAATCTATTACCTGGGGCCAACGTCCTGACTTTC. Protein sequence: CASSENLLPGANVLTF. V and J are TRBV6-1 and TRBJ2-6, with D hard to call. The CDR3 contains 16 residues. Trimming left V 2 bases short and J 2 bases short, with 10 bases between. CDR1 is MNHNS, CDR2 SASEGT, per germline.

This chain links TRBV29-1 with TRBJ2-7; D gene unclear. The CDR3 length is 13 residues. CDR1 is SQVTM and CDR2 is ANQGSEA in the germline V gene. Trimming removed 0 bases at V and 2 bases at J, with 8 bases between. The CDR3 DNA reads TGCAGCGTTGAAGATGCCACTACCTACGAGCAGTACTTC. It specifies CSVEDATTYEQYF.